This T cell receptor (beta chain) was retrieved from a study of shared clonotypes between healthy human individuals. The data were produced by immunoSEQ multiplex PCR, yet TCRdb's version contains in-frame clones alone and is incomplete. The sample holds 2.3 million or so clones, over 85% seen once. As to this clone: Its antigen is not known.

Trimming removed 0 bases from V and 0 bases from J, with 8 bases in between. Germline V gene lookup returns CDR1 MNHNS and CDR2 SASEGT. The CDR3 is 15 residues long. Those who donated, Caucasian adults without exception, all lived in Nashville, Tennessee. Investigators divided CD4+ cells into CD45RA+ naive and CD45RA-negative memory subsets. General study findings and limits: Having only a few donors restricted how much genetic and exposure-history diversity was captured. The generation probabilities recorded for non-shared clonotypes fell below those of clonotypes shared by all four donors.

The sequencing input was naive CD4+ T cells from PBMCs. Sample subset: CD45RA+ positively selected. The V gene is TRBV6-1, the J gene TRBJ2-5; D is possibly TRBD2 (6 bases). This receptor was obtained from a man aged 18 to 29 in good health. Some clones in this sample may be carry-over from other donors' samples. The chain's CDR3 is CASSEARDYQETQYF. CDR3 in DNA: TGTGCCAGCAGTGAAGCCCGGGACTACCAAGAGACCCAGTACTTC.